This TCR beta chain is drawn from a study of T cell repertoires and HLA-DP antigens. Study outcomes and limitations: Average cumulative frequency of previously undetected clones was 36.3% against one allele and 50% to 65% against the other. Pre-culture clonality, about 0.041, was far below sorted CD137+ clonality of 0.35 to 0.45.

The protocol was immunoSEQ multiplex PCR, while the TCRdb copy is restricted to in-frame clones and leaves out a portion. Among 85,000 to 90,000 clones listed, approximately 86% were seen once. Germline values: CDR1 MNHEY, CDR2 SMNVEV (reference sequence). CDR3 length equals 15 residues. V lost 2 bases, J lost 1 base, and 12 bases lay in between. On this clone itself: What it recognizes is unknown.

The chain recombines TRBV27 with TRBJ2-7; no reliable D call. The receptor was derived from a man between 50 and 59 years old in good health and CMV-seronegative. Sequenced sample: CD4+ T cells from PBMCs. CDR3 residues: CASSLGQEISYEQYF. CDR3 nucleotide sequence: TGTGCCAGCAGTTTAGGTCAGGAAATTTCCTACGAGCAGTACTTC.